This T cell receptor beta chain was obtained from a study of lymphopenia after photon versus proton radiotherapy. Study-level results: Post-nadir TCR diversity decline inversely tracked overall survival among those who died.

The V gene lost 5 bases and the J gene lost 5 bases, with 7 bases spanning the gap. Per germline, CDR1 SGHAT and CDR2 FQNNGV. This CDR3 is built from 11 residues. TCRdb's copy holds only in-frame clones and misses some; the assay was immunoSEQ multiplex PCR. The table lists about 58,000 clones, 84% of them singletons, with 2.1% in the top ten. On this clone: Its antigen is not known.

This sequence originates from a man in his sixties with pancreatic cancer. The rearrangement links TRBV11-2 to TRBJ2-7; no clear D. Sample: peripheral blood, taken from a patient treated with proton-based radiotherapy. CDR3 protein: CASSQLDEQYF. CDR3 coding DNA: TGTGCCAGCAGCCAATTGGACGAGCAGTACTTC.